This entry is about one TCR beta chain. Its antigen is currently unknown. These data are taken from a study of cytomegalovirus exposure and HLA in healthy donors. Findings and limits, study-wide: The study found most TCR sequences rare, yet found some public TCRs in many donors. Confirmation in vitro established that a few CMV-associated chains were specific for CMV antigens. Within the data, a cluster of highly shared sequence variants was likely a sequencing artifact. Later work found most CMV-associated TCR beta chains apparently HLA-restricted.

Per the germline V gene, CDR1 is SGHAT and CDR2 is FQNNGV. Trimming removed 0 bases from V and 0 bases from J, with 8 bases in between. This CDR3 contains 15 residues. 13 Jbeta primers and 60 Vbeta primers were used for the PCR. The protocol was immunoSEQ multiplex PCR, while the TCRdb copy is restricted to in-frame clones and leaves out a portion. The repertoire consists of over 150,000 clones, with around four fifths occurring once and the leading ten covering approximately 6.5%. The source is a woman aged 45-65 years in good health and CMV-seropositive. V is TRBV11-2 and J is TRBJ1-1, with D maybe TRBD1 (5 bases). The specimen was PBMCs. CDR3 loop: CASSLDGGLNTEAFF. For the CDR3, the DNA is TGTGCCAGCAGCTTAGACGGGGGACTGAACACTGAAGCTTTCTTT.